The clone carrying this TCR beta chain was counted many times. No antigen is known for it. This record belongs to a study of T cells after yellow fever vaccination. They built TCR cDNA with 5'RACE template switching, a step that put in a universal primer site and UMIs. Using its own MiXCR run on the 5' RACE reads, TCRdb lists one record per CDR3 protein. The sample holds roughly 140,000 distinct CDR3 sequences, roughly 8.2% seen once. V shed 2 bases and J shed 5 bases, with 12 bases lying between them. Germline lookup yields CDR1 DFQATT and CDR2 SNEGSKA (reference sequence). There are 13 residues in the CDR3. General study results and limits: Overall, a small share of clonotypes was seen in both CD4 and CD8 compartments. The booster saw the reappearance of most primary-vaccination clones (about 95% CD4, around 88% CD8).

The chain has TRBV20-1 and TRBJ1-1; D uncertain. Sequencing used CD4+ T cells sorted from PBMCs, obtained 5 days after the yellow fever booster vaccination. The TCR comes from a young man who received the YFV17D yellow fever vaccine. The CDR3 is CSARTGVVTEAFF. CDR3 DNA: TGCAGTGCTAGAACGGGTGTGGTGACTGAAGCTTTCTTT.